This T cell receptor (beta chain) is drawn from a study of T cell responses to AZD1222 COVID-19 vaccine. Findings of the study overall: Of the AZD1222 recipients, only five to seven were seropositive at baseline. There were vaccine-associated CD4 TCRs across spike, dominant at 160-218 and 743-854.

This clone occurred once. The antigen remains undetermined. V was clipped by 7 bases and J by 1 base; unmatched bases: 6. Germline CDR1 and CDR2: SQVTM and ANQGSEA. The CDR3 is 14 residues long. Sequencing used immunoSEQ multiplex PCR; TCRdb keeps in-frame clones, though not all of them. The sample shows about 130,000 clones, around 86% of them seen only once. This specimen was peripheral blood, taken on day 0 of AZD1222 vaccination. The sequence was collected from an adult in good health. V usage is TRBV29-1 and J usage is TRBJ2-5; 10 bases map to TRBD2. CDR3 bases: TGCAGCGCCTTGAGGACTAGCGGCCAAGAGACCCAGTACTTC. Its protein is CSALRTSGQETQYF.